Presented here are 9 T cell receptor beta chains from one specimen sequenced in a study of blood T cell repertoires in COVID-19. TCRdb's table, derived via immunoSEQ multiplex PCR, lists solely in-frame clones and lacks some. The data show approximately 150,000 clones, approximately 79% seen once. The source material was PBMCs or T cells enriched from blood (not recorded which). All receptors come from a woman in her seventies in a cohort exposed to, infected with or recovered from COVID-19 (not recorded which).

The CDR3 bases are TGTGCCAGCAGCATTGGTACAGGCCGCTCCCAGGGGTATGGCTACACCTTC. This translates into CASSIGTGRSQGYGYTF. J is TRBJ1-2 and V is TRBV9; weak D call: TRBD1 (6 bases). This CDR3 is 17 amino acids long. The germline V gene has CDR1 SGDLS and CDR2 YYNGEE. V was clipped by 4 bases and J by 5 bases, with 24 bases between them.

V gene TRBV3-1 (or the pseudogene TRBV3-2) combines with J gene TRBJ2-7; 14 positions agree with TRBD2. The CDR3 runs 16 residues. V shed 1 base, J shed 6 bases, and the junction held 5 bases outside the gene matches. CDR1 and CDR2 from the germline V gene are LGHDT and YNNKEL (reference sequence). The CDR3 is CASSQAGLAGGGEQYF. The CDR3 coding sequence is TGTGCCAGCAGCCAAGCAGGACTAGCGGGAGGAGGCGAGCAGTACTTC.

J is TRBJ1-6 and V is TRBV27; tentatively, D is TRBD1 (6 bases). Germline CDR1 reads MNHEY; CDR2 reads SMNVEV (reference sequence). Deletions cut 3 bases from V and 10 bases from J, with 13 bases between. The CDR3 has 14 residues. The CDR3 region is CASSFVRGNSPLHF. Written as DNA, the CDR3 is TGTGCCAGCAGTTTTGTCAGGGGAAACTCACCCCTCCACTTT.

The chain links TRBV7-9 to TRBJ2-7; the D gene is possibly TRBD1 (5 bases). The V end was cut by 1 base, the J end by 2 bases, with 12 bases between. Germline CDR1 is SEHNR and CDR2 is FQNEAQ (reference sequence). The CDR3 runs 15 residues. CDR3: CASSLGGHFAYEQYF. The CDR3, as DNA: TGTGCCAGCAGCTTAGGAGGACACTTTGCCTACGAGCAGTACTTC. Full variable domain (remainder filled in from reference TRBV7-9 and TRBJ2-7): DTGVSQNPRHKITKRGQNVTFRCDPISEHNRLYWYRQTLGQGPEFLTYFQNEAQLEKSRLLSDRFSAERPKGSFSTLEIQRTEQGDSAMYLCASSLGGHFAYEQYFGPGTRLTVT.

This clone came up many times. The chain has TRBV27 and TRBJ1-5; 8 positions match TRBD1. The ends lost 6 bases at V and 7 bases at J; junction bases unmatched: 5. This CDR3 region has 13 residues. Germline V gives CDR1 MNHEY, CDR2 SMNVEV (reference sequence). The CDR3 DNA reads TGTGCCAGCAGGGACAGGGTTGGACAGCCCCAGCATTTT. As protein: CASRDRVGQPQHF.

This sequence joins TRBV20-1 and TRBJ2-5; no reliable D call. The CDR3 length is 10 residues. CDR1 and CDR2 (germline): DFQATT, SNEGSKA (reference sequence). Trimming removed 3 bases from V and 5 bases from J, with 4 bases in between. Written as DNA, the CDR3 is TGCAGTGCTAGTTCGGAGACCCAGTACTTC. It is translated as CSASSETQYF.

The chain links TRBV28 to TRBJ2-3; TRBD2 matches at 11 bases. Looked up from germline, CDR1 is MDHEN and CDR2 is SYDVKM. The CDR3 has 18 amino acids. J was trimmed by 3 bases and V by 8 bases; bases with no gene match: 16. CDR3 sequence reads: CASRKPLFSGRATDTQYF. DNA of the CDR3: TGTGCCAGCCGAAAACCCCTTTTTAGCGGGAGGGCAACAGATACGCAGTATTTT. The full variable domain, rest sourced from reference TRBV28 and TRBJ2-3, is DVKVTQSSRYLVKRTGEKVFLECVQDMDHENMFWYRQDPGLGLRLIYFSYDVKMKEKGDIPEGYSVSREKKERFSLILESASTNQTSMYLCASRKPLFSGRATDTQYFGPGTRLTVL.

The chain carries TRBV18 and TRBJ2-3; no reliable D call. CDR3 length: 13 amino acids. Trimming stripped 2 bases from V and 3 bases from J, with 6 bases between. Per germline, CDR1 KGHSH and CDR2 LQKENI. Written as DNA, the CDR3 is TGTGCCAGCTCACCAAAGGAGACAGATACGCAGTATTTT. It is translated as CASSPKETDTQYF.

The V gene is TRBV10-3, the J gene TRBJ1-6; D unresolved. CDR1 is ENHRY, CDR2 SYGVKD, per germline. V shed 8 bases and J shed 9 bases, with 11 bases lying between them. The CDR3 spans 12 residues. As DNA, the CDR3 is TGTGCCATCCGGACGGCGGGTTCACCCCTCCACTTT. Amino acids: CAIRTAGSPLHF.